This is a list of T cell receptor beta chains from one sample in a study of blood T cell repertoires in COVID-19. Method: immunoSEQ multiplex PCR; TCRdb's copy keeps in-frame clones and lacks some. Altogether about 200,000 clones are present, 70% to 85% being singletons, with the ten largest covering approximately 6.9%. Sequenced sample: peripheral blood. These receptors were obtained from a human donor with acute or convalescent COVID-19. The donor label of this sample is uncertain. CDR3s include the opening cysteine and the closing phenylalanine or tryptophan. The D gene is left open where the match is weak. Rows may omit the clone size; those that give it use once, few, many or a size class.

TRBD1	TRBV19	TRBJ1-1	NA	CASGRRQGHDTEAFF	TGTGCCAGTGGAAGGAGACAGGGGCATGACACTGAAGCTTTCTTT
TRBD2	TRBV5-1	TRBJ2-5	NA	CASSSYAGGGGETQYF	TGCGCCAGCAGCTCCTACGCGGGAGGCGGGGGAGAGACCCAGTACTTC
TRBD2	TRBV11-2	TRBJ2-1	NA	CASSLDWTSSNEQFF	TGTGCCAGCAGCTTAGATTGGACTAGCTCGAATGAGCAGTTCTTC
NA	TRBV13	TRBJ2-2	NA	CASSFYGTDNTGELFF	TGTGCCAGCAGCTTCTACGGGACTGATAACACCGGGGAGCTGTTTTTT
NA	TRBV27	TRBJ1-1	NA	CASSYEGSVNTEAFF	TGTGCCAGCAGTTATGAGGGATCAGTGAACACTGAAGCTTTCTTT
TRBD2	TRBV6-1	TRBJ2-3	NA	CASSEAGFLAGSTDTQYF	TGTGCCAGCAGTGAAGCGGGGTTCCTAGCGGGGAGCACAGATACGCAGTATTTT
TRBD1	TRBV7-2	TRBJ1-5	NA	CASSTTGDQPQHF	TGTGCCAGCAGCACGACAGGGGATCAGCCCCAGCATTTT
NA	TRBV5-4	TRBJ1-2	NA	CASSLGSNYGYTF	TGTGCCAGCAGCTTGGGCAGTAACTATGGCTACACCTTC
TRBD1	TRBV7-6	TRBJ2-7	NA	CASSSRDSVLYEQYF	TGTGCCAGCAGCTCACGGGACAGCGTTCTCTACGAGCAGTACTTC
NA	TRBV6-5	TRBJ2-1	NA	CASSLGANNEQFF	TGTGCCAGCAGTTTGGGCGCAAACAATGAGCAGTTCTTC
TRBD1	TRBV23-1	TRBJ2-5	NA	CASSQPPLNRGRETQYF	TGCGCCAGCAGTCAACCCCCCTTGAACAGGGGGCGAGAGACCCAGTACTTC
NA	TRBV2	TRBJ1-1	NA	CASSWGVSEAFF	TGTGCCAGCAGCTGGGGAGTCTCTGAAGCTTTCTTT
TRBD1	TRBV5-1	TRBJ1-4	few	CASSFQGASEKLFF	TGCGCCAGCAGCTTCCAGGGGGCGAGTGAAAAACTGTTTTTT